Below, 16 T cell receptor beta chains from the same sample are listed, as sequenced in a study of CD8 T cells in Susac syndrome (dated by TCRdb to the late 2010s). Library preparation employed the immunoSEQ multiplex PCR assay. RNA was extracted using the RNeasy kit, and roughly 0.5 to 1 ug of the RNA was reverse transcribed with random hexamers. Using fastp at Q25 and MiXCR, TCRdb reprocessed the public reads and kept productive beta chains. Rows merge per CDR3 protein into single entries with the most common DNA and genes. This sample gives under 200,000 distinct CDR3 sequences in total; roughly 90% of them show up just once. The ten largest clones take up 0.085% to 0.1% of the sample. Sequenced input: CD4+ T cells from PBMCs. These receptors all come from a human donor with Susac syndrome.

In nucleotides, the CDR3 is TGTGCCACCTTTATCGGACCCCCCATGGACTATGGCTACACCTTC. Translation: CATFIGPPMDYGYTF. The gene calls are TRBV28 and TRBJ1-2, with no clear D. This CDR3 is built from 15 residues. Looked up from germline, CDR1 is MDHEN and CDR2 is SYDVKM. V shed 10 bases and J shed 3 bases, with 21 bases lying between them.

The chain employs TRBV12-3 or TRBV12-4 and TRBJ2-1; weak D call: TRBD2 (5 bases). The CDR3 runs 12 residues. Deletions cut 6 bases from V and 10 bases from J, with 13 bases between. The CDR3 DNA reads as TGTGCCAGCAGCCCGAGGGTGAGAGAGCAGTTCTTC. Translated: CASSPRVREQFF.

The rearrangement links TRBV7-8 to TRBJ2-3; TRBD1 is a possible D gene (6 bases). Germline CDR1 is SGHVS and CDR2 is FQNEAQ. V was cut by 2 bases and J by 0 bases, with 15 bases left in between. This CDR3 is built from 17 residues. CDR3: CASSLFRGQGSTDTQYF. CDR3 bases: TGTGCCAGCAGCTTATTCCGCGGGCAGGGGAGCACAGATACGCAGTATTTT.

This clonotype was observed a single time. This chain joins TRBV19 and TRBJ1-5; D not certain. CDR1 is LNHDA and CDR2 is SQIVND in the germline V gene (reference sequence). CDR3 size: 13 residues. The germline V and J ends were trimmed by 5 bases and 1 base, with 6 bases remaining between them. The CDR3 loop reads CASSGESNQPQHF. Here the CDR3 DNA reads TGTGCCAGTAGTGGGGAAAGCAATCAGCCCCAGCATTTT.

This chain links TRBV5-1 with TRBJ2-2, with a weak D call TRBD1 (7 bases). CDR3 length: 17 amino acids. Trimming took off 1 base at V and 2 bases at J, with 15 bases between the two ends. Germline V lookup: CDR1 SGHRS, CDR2 YFSETQ. CDR3 amino acids: CASSLISGGGNTGELFF. CDR3 bases: TGCGCCAGCAGCTTGATTTCAGGGGGAGGAAACACCGGGGAGCTGTTTTTT.

This clonotype has a handful of counts. The junction departs from the called germline gene at one end, perhaps through a read error. The chain is built from TRBV29-1 and TRBJ1-2; TRBD1 is a possible D gene (6 bases). The germline CDR1 and CDR2 sequences are SQVTM and ANQGSEA. The length of the CDR3 is 13 residues. This CDR3 is CSVEEDSSYGYTF. CDR3 DNA sequence: TGCAGCGTAGAAGAGGACAGTTCCTATGGCTACACCTTC.

CDR3 sequence: CASRRTGTGVSGANVLTF. The CDR3 DNA is TGTGCCAGCAGGCGAACCGGGACAGGGGTCTCTGGGGCCAACGTCCTGACTTTC. The chain recombines TRBV7-8 with TRBJ2-6, with 10 bases lining up with TRBD1. From germline, CDR1 is SGHVS and CDR2 FQNEAQ. With V trimmed by 6 bases and J by 0 bases, 8 bases remained unmatched. The CDR3 has 18 residues.

The rearrangement joins TRBV19 to TRBJ2-1; possibly TRBD1 for D (6 bases). Germline V lookup: CDR1 LNHDA, CDR2 SQIVND (reference sequence). The CDR3 extends over 14 amino acids. With 7 bases removed from V and 0 bases from J, the gap between germline ends came to 10 bases. CDR3 in amino acids: CASKEDSSYNEQFF. CDR3 coding DNA: TGTGCCAGTAAGGAGGACAGCTCCTACAATGAGCAGTTCTTC.

The chain uses TRBV25-1 and TRBJ1-1; D not resolved. CDR1 and CDR2 from the germline V gene are MGHDK and SYGVNS. V shed 6 bases and J shed 1 base, with 3 bases lying between them. The CDR3 runs to 11 residues. CDR3 loop: CASRANTEAFF. CDR3 DNA sequence: TGTGCCAGCAGGGCGAACACTGAAGCTTTCTTT.

The chain recombines TRBV27 with TRBJ2-3; TRBD2 matches 12 bases. CDR1 MNHEY and CDR2 SMNVEV come from the germline V gene (reference sequence). The ends lost 5 bases at V and 2 bases at J; junction bases unmatched: 5. The CDR3 is 16 residues long. This chain's CDR3 is CASSLRLAGDTDTQYF. The CDR3, as DNA: TGTGCCAGCAGTCTCCGACTAGCGGGAGACACAGATACGCAGTATTTT.

The J gene is TRBJ2-1, the V gene TRBV20-1, with 13 positions matching TRBD2. From germline, CDR1 is DFQATT and CDR2 SNEGSKA (reference sequence). The length of the CDR3 is 22 residues. The V and J ends lost 0 bases and 1 base, in that order; junction bases with no gene match: 18. The CDR3 DNA is TGCAGTGCTAGAGATAAAGTTCGGCGGGGACTAGCGGGATACACGTCCTACAATGAGCAGTTCTTC. It specifies CSARDKVRRGLAGYTSYNEQFF.

V usage is TRBV4-1 and J usage is TRBJ1-3; no clear D. The V and J ends lost 0 bases and 0 bases respectively, with 15 bases between them. The CDR3 loop spans 18 amino acids. Germline V gene data show CDR1 as MGHRA and CDR2 as YSYEKL. The DNA for the CDR3 is TGCGCCAGCAGCCAAGATCGGCCCGAGGCCCGCTCTGGAAACACCATATATTTT. This codes for CASSQDRPEARSGNTIYF.

V gene TRBV24-1 combines with J gene TRBJ1-1, with D hard to call. The CDR3 covers 12 residues. Between the trimmed V and J ends, which lost 4 bases and 1 base, there was a span of 3 bases. CDR1 and CDR2 from the germline V gene are KGHDR and SFDVKD. CDR3 residues: CATSEGNTEAFF. The CDR3 bases are TGTGCCACCAGTGAGGGGAACACTGAAGCTTTCTTT.

The chain has TRBV3-1 and TRBJ2-1; TRBD2 agrees at 7 bases. J lost 10 bases, V lost 2 bases, and 2 bases had no gene match. Germline CDR1 is LGHDT and CDR2 is YNNKEL (reference sequence). The CDR3 runs to 12 residues. The CDR3 region has the DNA TGTGCCAGCAGCCAATCTAGCGGCGAGCAGTTCTTC. This gives the protein CASSQSSGEQFF.

This chain connects TRBV7-2 to TRBJ2-5; either TRBD1 or TRBD2 may supply D (6 bases each). CDR1 SGHTA and CDR2 FQGNSA come from the germline V gene. Trimming took off 3 bases at V and 5 bases at J, with 10 bases between the two ends. This CDR3 has 13 residues. CDR3 in DNA: TGTGCCAGCAGCTTGGGGGGCACGGAGACCCAGTACTTC. Residues: CASSLGGTETQYF.

The gene calls are TRBV3-1 and TRBJ2-7; 10 bases line up with TRBD2. The germline gives CDR1 LGHDT, CDR2 YNNKEL (reference sequence). The length of the CDR3 is 17 residues. J lost 8 bases, V lost 1 base, and 14 bases had no gene match. The CDR3: CASSQGSLAGGRRQQYF. Here the CDR3 DNA reads TGTGCCAGCAGCCAAGGATCCTTAGCGGGAGGACGCAGGCAGCAGTACTTC.